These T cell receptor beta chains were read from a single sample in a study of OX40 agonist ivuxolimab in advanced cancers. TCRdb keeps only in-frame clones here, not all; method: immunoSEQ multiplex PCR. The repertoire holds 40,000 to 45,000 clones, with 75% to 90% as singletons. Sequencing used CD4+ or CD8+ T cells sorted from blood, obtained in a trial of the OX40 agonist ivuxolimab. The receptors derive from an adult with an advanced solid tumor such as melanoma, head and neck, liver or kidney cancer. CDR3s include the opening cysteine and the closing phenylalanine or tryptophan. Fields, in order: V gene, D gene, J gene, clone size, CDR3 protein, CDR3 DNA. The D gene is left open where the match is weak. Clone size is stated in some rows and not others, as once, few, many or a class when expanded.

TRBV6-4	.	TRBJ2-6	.	CASSDKGRRIGANVLTF	TGTGCCAGCAGTGACAAGGGACGGAGGATCGGGGCCAACGTCCTGACTTTC
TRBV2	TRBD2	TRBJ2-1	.	CASSESGGSLNEQFF	TGTGCCAGCAGTGAATCTGGCGGGAGTTTGAATGAGCAGTTCTTC
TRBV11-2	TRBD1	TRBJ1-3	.	CASSSSGGQDLLNTIYF	TGTGCCAGCAGCTCCTCAGGGGGACAAGACCTATTAAACACCATATATTTT
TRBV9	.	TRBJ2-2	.	CASSVAEGGGGTGELFF	TGTGCCAGCAGCGTAGCTGAGGGCGGTGGGGGCACCGGGGAGCTGTTTTTT
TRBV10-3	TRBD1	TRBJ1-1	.	CAISGLPGTGREAFF	TGTGCCATCAGTGGACTACCCGGGACAGGGAGAGAAGCTTTCTTT
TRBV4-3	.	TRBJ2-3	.	CASSQGVADTDTQYF	TGCGCCAGCAGCCAAGGGGTAGCGGACACAGATACGCAGTATTTT
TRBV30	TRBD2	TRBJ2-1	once	CAWSVRLAGGPGGGEQFF	TGTGCCTGGAGTGTACGACTAGCGGGAGGGCCGGGGGGAGGTGAGCAGTTCTTC
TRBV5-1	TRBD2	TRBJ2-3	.	CASSPRLAGTDTQYF	TGCGCCAGCAGCCCCAGACTAGCGGGAACAGATACGCAGTATTTT
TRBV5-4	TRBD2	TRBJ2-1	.	CASSIAGAPPFF	TGTGCCAGCAGCATAGCGGGAGCGCCGCCGTTCTTC
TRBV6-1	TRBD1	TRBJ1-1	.	CASTGTANTEAFF	TGTGCCAGCACCGGGACAGCGAACACTGAAGCTTTCTTT
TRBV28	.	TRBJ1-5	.	CASSLRGPMQPQHF	TGTGCCAGCAGTTTAAGGGGACCGATGCAGCCCCAGCATTTT
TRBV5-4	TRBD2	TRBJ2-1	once	CASSLAGGSGEQFF	TGTGCCAGCAGCCTAGCGGGAGGGTCTGGTGAGCAGTTCTTC
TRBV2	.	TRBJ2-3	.	CASIADSTDTQYF	TGTGCCAGCATAGCGGATAGCACAGATACGCAGTATTTT
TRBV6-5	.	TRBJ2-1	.	CASSSTSNEQFF	TGTGCCAGCAGTTCGACTAGCAATGAGCAGTTCTTC
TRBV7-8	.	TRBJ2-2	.	CASSQVGPRELFF	TGTGCCAGCAGCCAGGTGGGGCCCCGGGAGCTGTTTTTT
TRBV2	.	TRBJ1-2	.	CASTTAVYGYTF	TGTGCCAGCACGACCGCCGTCTATGGCTACACCTTC
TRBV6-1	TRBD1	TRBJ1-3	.	CASSREGAAGNTIYF	TGTGCCAGCAGCCGAGAGGGGGCTGCTGGAAACACCATATATTTT
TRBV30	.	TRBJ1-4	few	CAWKVSWGEKLFF	TGTGCCTGGAAAGTCTCTTGGGGCGAAAAACTGTTTTTT
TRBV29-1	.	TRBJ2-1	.	CSVEGPTSSYNEQFF	TGCAGCGTTGAAGGTCCTACGAGCTCCTACAATGAGCAGTTCTTC
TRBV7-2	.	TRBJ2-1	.	CASSPKGGAPLGQFF	TGTGCCAGCAGCCCCAAGGGTGGGGCGCCCCTGGGGCAGTTCTTC
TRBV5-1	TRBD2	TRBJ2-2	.	CASSLGTSGSGELFF	TGCGCCAGCAGCCTCGGGACTAGCGGATCCGGGGAGCTGTTTTTT
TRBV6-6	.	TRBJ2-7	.	CASSYWGAISNEQYF	TGTGCCAGCAGTTACTGGGGGGCGATTAGCAACGAGCAGTACTTC
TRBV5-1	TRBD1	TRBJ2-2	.	CASSALTGGNAGELFF	TGCGCCAGCAGCGCGTTGACAGGGGGCAACGCCGGGGAGCTGTTTTTT
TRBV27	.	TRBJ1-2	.	CASRPLDSLYGYTF	TGTGCCAGCAGACCACTCGACAGCCTCTATGGCTACACCTTC
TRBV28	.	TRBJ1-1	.	CASRVASSRAFF	TGTGCCAGCAGGGTCGCCTCCTCCAGAGCTTTCTTT
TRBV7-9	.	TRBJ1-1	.	CASSLLGGRMNTEAFF	TGTGCCAGCAGCTTATTGGGGGGCAGGATGAACACTGAAGCTTTCTTT
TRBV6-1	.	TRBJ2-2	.	CASEAGTGELFF	TGTGCCAGCGAGGCAGGCACCGGGGAGCTGTTTTTT
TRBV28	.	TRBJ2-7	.	CASSFLQAYEQYF	TGTGCCAGCAGTTTTTTGCAGGCCTACGAGCAGTACTTC
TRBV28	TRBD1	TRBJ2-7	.	CASSAYGGTGIILYEQYF	TGTGCCAGCAGTGCCTATGGGGGGACAGGGATAATACTCTACGAGCAGTACTTC
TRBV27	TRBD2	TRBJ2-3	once	CASSPNPRLAGDRDTQYF	TGTGCCAGCAGTCCCAACCCGCGACTAGCGGGAGATAGAGATACGCAGTATTTT
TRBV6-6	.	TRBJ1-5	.	CASSYPRPWGQPQHF	TGTGCCAGCAGTTACCCAAGGCCATGGGGTCAGCCCCAGCATTTT
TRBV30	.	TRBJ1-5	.	CAWSKGGNQPQHF	TGTGCCTGGTCAAAAGGGGGCAATCAGCCCCAGCATTTT
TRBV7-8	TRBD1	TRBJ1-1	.	CASSYWDRGVAFF	TGTGCCAGCAGCTATTGGGACAGGGGAGTAGCTTTCTTT
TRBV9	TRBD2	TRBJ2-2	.	CASSVGLAGVANTGELFF	TGTGCCAGCAGCGTTGGACTAGCGGGAGTAGCGAACACCGGGGAGCTGTTTTTT
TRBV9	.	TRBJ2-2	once	CASSADGADGELFF	TGTGCCAGCAGCGCCGACGGGGCTGACGGGGAGCTGTTTTTT
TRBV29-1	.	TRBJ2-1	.	CSVELRDRSYNEQFF	TGCAGCGTTGAACTGCGGGACCGCTCCTACAATGAGCAGTTCTTC
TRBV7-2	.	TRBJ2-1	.	CASSSASYNEQFF	TGTGCCAGCAGCTCGGCCTCCTACAATGAGCAGTTCTTC
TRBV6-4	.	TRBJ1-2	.	CASSDRGGSYGYTF	TGTGCCAGCAGTGACCGCGGCGGGTCCTATGGCTACACCTTC
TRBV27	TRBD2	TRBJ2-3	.	CASTGTSGSSTQYF	TGTGCCAGCACCGGGACTAGCGGGAGTTCTACGCAGTATTTT
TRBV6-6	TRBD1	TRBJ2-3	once	CASSPGQTSTDTQYF	TGTGCCAGCAGCCCGGGACAGACTAGCACAGATACGCAGTATTTT